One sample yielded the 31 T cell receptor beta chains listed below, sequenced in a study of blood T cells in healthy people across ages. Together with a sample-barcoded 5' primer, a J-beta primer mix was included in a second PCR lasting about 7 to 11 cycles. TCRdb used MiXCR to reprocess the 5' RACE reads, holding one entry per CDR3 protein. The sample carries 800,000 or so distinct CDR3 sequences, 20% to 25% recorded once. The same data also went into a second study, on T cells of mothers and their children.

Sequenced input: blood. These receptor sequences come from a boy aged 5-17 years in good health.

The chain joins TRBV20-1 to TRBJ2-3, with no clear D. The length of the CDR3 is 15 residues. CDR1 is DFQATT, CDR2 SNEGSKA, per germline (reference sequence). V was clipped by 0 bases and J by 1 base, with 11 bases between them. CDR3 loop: CSARDIVFGTDTQYF. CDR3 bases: TGCAGTGCTAGAGATATCGTTTTTGGCACAGATACGCAGTATTTT.

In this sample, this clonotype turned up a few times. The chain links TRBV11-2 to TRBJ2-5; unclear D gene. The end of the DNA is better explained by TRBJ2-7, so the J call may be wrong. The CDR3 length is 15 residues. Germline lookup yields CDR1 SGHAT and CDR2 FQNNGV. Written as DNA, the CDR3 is TGTGCCAGCAGCCCAGCTACGAGAGCTGACTACGAGCAGTACTTC. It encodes CASSPATRADYEQYF.

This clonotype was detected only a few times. Here the CDR3 reads CASSLGSGTQETQYF. The CDR3 DNA sequence: TGTGCCAGCAGCCTGGGGTCAGGGACGCAAGAGACCCAGTACTTC. The rearrangement uses TRBV3-1 and TRBJ2-5; the D gene could be TRBD1 or TRBD2 (5 bases each). V was cut by 4 bases and J by 2 bases, with 14 bases left in between. The CDR3 extends over 15 amino acids. Germline V CDR1 and CDR2: LGHDT, YNNKEL (reference sequence).

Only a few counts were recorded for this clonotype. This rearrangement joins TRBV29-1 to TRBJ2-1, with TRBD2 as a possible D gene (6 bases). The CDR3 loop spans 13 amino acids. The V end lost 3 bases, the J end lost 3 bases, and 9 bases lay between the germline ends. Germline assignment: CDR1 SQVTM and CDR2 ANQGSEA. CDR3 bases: TGCAGCGTTGAGGGACTTGACTACAATGAGCAGTTCTTC. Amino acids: CSVEGLDYNEQFF.

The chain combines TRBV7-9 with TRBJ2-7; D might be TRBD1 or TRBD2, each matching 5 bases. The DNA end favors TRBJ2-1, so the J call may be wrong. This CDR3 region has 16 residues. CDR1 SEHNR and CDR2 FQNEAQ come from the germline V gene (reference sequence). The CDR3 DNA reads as TGTGCCAGCAGCCCTGGGCTTACCGGGGCGGACAATGAGCAGTTCTTC. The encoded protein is CASSPGLTGADNEQFF.

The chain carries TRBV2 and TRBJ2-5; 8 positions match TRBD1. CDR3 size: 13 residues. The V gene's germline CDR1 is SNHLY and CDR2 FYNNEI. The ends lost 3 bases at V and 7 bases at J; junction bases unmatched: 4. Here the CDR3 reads CASSDTGTGTQYF. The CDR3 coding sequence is TGTGCCAGCAGTGACACAGGGACAGGGACCCAGTACTTC.

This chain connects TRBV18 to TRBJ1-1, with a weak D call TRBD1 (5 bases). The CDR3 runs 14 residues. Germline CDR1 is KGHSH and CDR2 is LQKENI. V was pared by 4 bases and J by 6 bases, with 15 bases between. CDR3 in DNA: TGTGCCAGCTCACAACCCGACAGCTTGGCTGAAGCTTTCTTT. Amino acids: CASSQPDSLAEAFF.

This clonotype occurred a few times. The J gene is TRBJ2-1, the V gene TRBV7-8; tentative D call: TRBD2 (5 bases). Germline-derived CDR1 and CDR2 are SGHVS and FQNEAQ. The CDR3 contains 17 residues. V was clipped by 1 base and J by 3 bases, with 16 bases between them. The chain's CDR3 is CASSLVGAPADYNEQFF. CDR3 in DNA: TGTGCCAGCAGCTTAGTGGGAGCGCCGGCGGACTACAATGAGCAGTTCTTC.

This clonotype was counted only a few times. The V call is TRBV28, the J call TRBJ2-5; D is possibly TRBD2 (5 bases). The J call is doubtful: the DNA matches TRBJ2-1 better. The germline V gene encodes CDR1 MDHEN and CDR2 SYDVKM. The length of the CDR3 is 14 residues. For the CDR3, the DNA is TGTGCCAGCAGACAGATCGGGGACTACAATGAGCAGTTCTTC. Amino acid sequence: CASRQIGDYNEQFF.

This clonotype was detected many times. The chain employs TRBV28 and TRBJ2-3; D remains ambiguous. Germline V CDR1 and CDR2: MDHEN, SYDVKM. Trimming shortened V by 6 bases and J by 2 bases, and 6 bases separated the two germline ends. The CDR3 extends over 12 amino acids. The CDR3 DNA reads TGTGCCAGCAGCCGCCTCACAGATACGCAGTATTTT. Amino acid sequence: CASSRLTDTQYF.

Written as DNA, the CDR3 is TGTGCCAGCAAAAGGGGAGAGAGTTTCAATGAGCAGTTCTTC. Translating gives CASKRGESFNEQFF. V gene TRBV27 combines with J gene TRBJ2-1; perhaps D is TRBD1 or TRBD2 (5 bases each). The CDR3 runs to 14 residues. The V and J ends lost 7 bases and 6 bases respectively, with 16 bases between them. Germline V CDR1 and CDR2: MNHEY, SMNVEV (reference sequence).

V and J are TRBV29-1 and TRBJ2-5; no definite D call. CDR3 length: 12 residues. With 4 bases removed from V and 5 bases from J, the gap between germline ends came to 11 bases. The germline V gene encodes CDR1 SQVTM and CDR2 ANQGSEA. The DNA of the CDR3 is TGCAGCGTTGCCTGCGACCGGGAGACCCAGTACTTC. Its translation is CSVACDRETQYF. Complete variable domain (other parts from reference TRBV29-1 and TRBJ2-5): SAVISQKPSRDICQRGTSLTIQCQVDSQVTMMFWYRQQPGQSLTLIATANQGSEATYESGFVIDKFPISRPNLTFSTLTVSNMSPEDSSIYLCSVACDRETQYFGPGTRLLVL.

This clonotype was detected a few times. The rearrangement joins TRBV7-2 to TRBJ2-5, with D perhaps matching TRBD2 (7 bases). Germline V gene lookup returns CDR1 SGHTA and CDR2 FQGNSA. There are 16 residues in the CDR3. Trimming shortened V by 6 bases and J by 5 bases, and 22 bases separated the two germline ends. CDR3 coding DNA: TGTGCCAGCAGTTACGGGTTGGGCGGGGGCGGGGAGACCCAGTACTTC. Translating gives CASSYGLGGGGETQYF. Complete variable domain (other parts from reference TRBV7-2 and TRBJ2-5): GAGVSQSPSNKVTEKGKDVELRCDPISGHTALYWYRQSLGQGLEFLIYFQGNSAPDKSGLPSDRFSAERTGGSVSTLTIQRTQQEDSAVYLCASSYGLGGGGETQYFGPGTRLLVL.

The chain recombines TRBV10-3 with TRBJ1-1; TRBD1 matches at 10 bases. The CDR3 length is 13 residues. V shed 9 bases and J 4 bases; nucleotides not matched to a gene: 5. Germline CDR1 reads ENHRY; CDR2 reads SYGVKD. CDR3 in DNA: TGTGCCATTGGGACAGGGGAGGTCACTGAAGCTTTCTTT. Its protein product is CAIGTGEVTEAFF.

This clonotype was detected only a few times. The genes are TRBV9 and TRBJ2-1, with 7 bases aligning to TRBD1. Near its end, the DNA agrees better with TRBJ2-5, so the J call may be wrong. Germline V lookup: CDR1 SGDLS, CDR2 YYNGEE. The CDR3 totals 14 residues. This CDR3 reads CASSGDREQETQYF. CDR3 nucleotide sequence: TGTGCCAGCAGCGGTGACAGGGAACAGGAGACCCAGTACTTC.

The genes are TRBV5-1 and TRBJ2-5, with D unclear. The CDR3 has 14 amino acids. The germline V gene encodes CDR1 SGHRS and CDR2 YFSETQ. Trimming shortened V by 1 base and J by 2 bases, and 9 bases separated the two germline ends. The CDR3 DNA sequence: TGCGCCAGCAGCTTGATGGCAGGACAAGAGACCCAGTACTTC. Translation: CASSLMAGQETQYF.

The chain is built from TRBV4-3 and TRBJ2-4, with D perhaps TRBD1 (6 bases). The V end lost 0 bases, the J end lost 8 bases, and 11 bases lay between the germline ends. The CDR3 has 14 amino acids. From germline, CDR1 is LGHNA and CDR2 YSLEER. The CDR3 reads CASSQDPEGDIQYF. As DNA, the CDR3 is TGCGCCAGCAGCCAAGACCCTGAGGGGGACATTCAGTACTTC.

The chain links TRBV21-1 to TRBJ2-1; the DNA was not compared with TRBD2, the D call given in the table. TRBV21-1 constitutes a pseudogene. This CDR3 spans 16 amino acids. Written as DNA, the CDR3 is TGTGCCAGCAGCAACAGGACTAGCGGTTACTCCTACGAGCAGTTCTTC. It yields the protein CASSNRTSGYSYEQFF.

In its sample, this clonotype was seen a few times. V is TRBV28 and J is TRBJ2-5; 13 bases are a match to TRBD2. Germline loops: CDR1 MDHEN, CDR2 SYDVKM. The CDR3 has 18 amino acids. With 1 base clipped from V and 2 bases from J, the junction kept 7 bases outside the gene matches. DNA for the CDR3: TGTGCCAGCAGTTTATCACTAGCGGGAGGGCAGGAACAAGAGACCCAGTACTTC. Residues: CASSLSLAGGQEQETQYF.

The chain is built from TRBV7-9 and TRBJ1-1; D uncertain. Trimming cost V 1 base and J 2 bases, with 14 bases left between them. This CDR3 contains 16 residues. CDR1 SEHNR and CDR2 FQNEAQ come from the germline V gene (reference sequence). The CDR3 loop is CASSLVTPGPNTEAFF. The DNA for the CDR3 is TGTGCCAGCAGCTTAGTAACGCCAGGCCCCAACACTGAAGCTTTCTTT.

CDR3 sequence reads: CSARIPIADNNNEQFF. In nucleotides, the CDR3 is TGCAGTGCTAGAATCCCCATAGCGGATAACAACAATGAGCAGTTCTTC. The V and J genes are TRBV20-1 and TRBJ2-1; a weak D match, TRBD2 (6 bases). CDR3 length equals 16 residues. The germline V gene has CDR1 DFQATT and CDR2 SNEGSKA (reference sequence). V gave up 2 bases and J gave up 5 bases, with 19 bases separating them.

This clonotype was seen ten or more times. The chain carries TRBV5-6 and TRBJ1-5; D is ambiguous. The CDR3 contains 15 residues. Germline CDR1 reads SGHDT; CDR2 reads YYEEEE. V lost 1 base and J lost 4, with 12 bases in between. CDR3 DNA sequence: TGTGCCAGCAGCTTGCAGCATGCGGGGAATCAGCCCCAGCATTTT. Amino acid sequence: CASSLQHAGNQPQHF.

The CDR3 reads CASSQVRLAGGNEQFF. In nucleotides, the CDR3 is TGCGCCAGCAGCCAAGTTAGACTAGCGGGAGGAAATGAGCAGTTCTTC. The rearrangement uses TRBV4-1 and TRBJ2-1; 13 bases match TRBD2. The ends lost 1 base at V and 7 bases at J; junction bases unmatched: 4. The CDR3 is made up of 16 amino acids. The germline gives CDR1 MGHRA, CDR2 YSYEKL.

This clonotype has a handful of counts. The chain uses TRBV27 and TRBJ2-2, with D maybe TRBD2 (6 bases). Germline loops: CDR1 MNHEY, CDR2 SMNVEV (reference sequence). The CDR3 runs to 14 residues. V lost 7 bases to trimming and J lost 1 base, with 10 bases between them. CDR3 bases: TGTGCCAGCACTCGGAGGGGGAACACCGGGGAGCTGTTTTTT. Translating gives CASTRRGNTGELFF.

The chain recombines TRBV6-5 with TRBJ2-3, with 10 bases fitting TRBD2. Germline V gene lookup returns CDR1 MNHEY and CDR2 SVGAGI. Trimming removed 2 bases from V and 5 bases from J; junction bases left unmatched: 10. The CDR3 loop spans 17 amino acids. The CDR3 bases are TGTGCCAGCAGTTACCGACAGACTAGCGGGTTTGGAGATACGCAGTATTTT. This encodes CASSYRQTSGFGDTQYF.

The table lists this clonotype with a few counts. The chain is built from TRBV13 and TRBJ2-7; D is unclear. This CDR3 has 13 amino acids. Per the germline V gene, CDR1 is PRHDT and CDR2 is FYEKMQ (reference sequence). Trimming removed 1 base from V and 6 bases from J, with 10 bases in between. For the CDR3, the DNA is TGTGCCAGCAGCTTAGTGTTCGGTGGCGAGCAGTACTTC. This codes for CASSLVFGGEQYF.

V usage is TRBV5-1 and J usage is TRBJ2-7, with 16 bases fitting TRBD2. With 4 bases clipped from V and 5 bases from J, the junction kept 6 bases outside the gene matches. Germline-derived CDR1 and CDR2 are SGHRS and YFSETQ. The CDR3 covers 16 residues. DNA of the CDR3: TGCGCCAGCAGCCGGGGACTAGCGGGAGGGTGGAACGAGCAGTACTTC. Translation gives CASSRGLAGGWNEQYF.

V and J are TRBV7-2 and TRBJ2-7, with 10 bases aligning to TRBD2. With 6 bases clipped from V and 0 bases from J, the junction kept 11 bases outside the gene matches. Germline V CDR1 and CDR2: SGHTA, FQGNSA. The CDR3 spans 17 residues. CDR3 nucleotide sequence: TGTGCCAGCAGACTCCGAGTCGGACTAGCGGCCTCCTACGAGCAGTACTTC. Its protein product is CASRLRVGLAASYEQYF.

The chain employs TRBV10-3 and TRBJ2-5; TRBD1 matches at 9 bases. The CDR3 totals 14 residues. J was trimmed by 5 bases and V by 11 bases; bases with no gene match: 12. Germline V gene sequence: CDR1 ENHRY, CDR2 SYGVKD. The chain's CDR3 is CAVQRQGEAETQYF. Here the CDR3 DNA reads TGTGCCGTACAGAGACAGGGGGAAGCGGAGACCCAGTACTTC.

CDR3 sequence (DNA): TGCGCCAGCAGCTTTGAAGGGGCTCAAGAGACCCAGTACTTC. Its protein is CASSFEGAQETQYF. The J gene is TRBJ2-5, the V gene TRBV5-1; D is perhaps TRBD1 (5 bases). The CDR3 has 14 residues. V lost 2 bases to trimming and J lost 2 bases, with 10 bases between them. CDR1 is SGHRS and CDR2 is YFSETQ in the germline V gene.

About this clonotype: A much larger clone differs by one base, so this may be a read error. This chain's CDR3 is CAGTNTDTQYF. The CDR3 DNA sequence: TGTGCCGGCACCAACACAGATACGCAGTATTTT. The chain combines TRBV11-2 with TRBJ2-3; D is uncertain. The CDR3 consists of 11 residues. The V gene lost 11 bases and the J gene lost 2 bases, with 8 bases spanning the gap. The germline V gene encodes CDR1 SGHAT and CDR2 FQNNGV.